The 23 T cell receptor beta chains in this list originate from one sample, sequenced in a study of blood T cell repertoires in COVID-19. Libraries were prepared by immunoSEQ multiplex PCR; TCRdb keeps only in-frame clonotypes and omits some of them. The sample comprises about 130,000 clones, 85% to 90% of which are singletons, and 25% to 30% rests with the top ten. Input material: peripheral blood. The origin of the receptors is a woman of 80 years or more with acute or convalescent COVID-19.

V usage is TRBV5-6 and J usage is TRBJ1-5; D remains unclear. The germline gives CDR1 SGHDT, CDR2 YYEEEE. V gave up 2 bases and J gave up 5 bases, with 8 bases separating them. CDR3 length: 13 amino acids. CDR3: CASSFGLYQPQHF. The DNA for the CDR3 is TGTGCCAGCAGCTTCGGACTTTATCAGCCCCAGCATTTT.

The chain is built from TRBV15 and TRBJ2-7, with a tentative D call TRBD2 (6 bases). CDR3 size: 16 residues. V dropped 0 bases and J dropped 2 bases, with 14 bases sitting between them. The V gene's germline CDR1 is LNHNV and CDR2 YYDKDF (reference sequence). The CDR3 coding sequence is TGTGCCACCAGCAGAGATCTGGGAGGAGGGGCCTACGAGCAGTACTTC. Protein sequence: CATSRDLGGGAYEQYF.

The chain is built from TRBV7-2 and TRBJ2-1; 7 nucleotides align to TRBD2. The CDR3 covers 15 residues. V was clipped by 2 bases and J by 9 bases; unmatched bases: 10. Germline CDR1 reads SGHTA; CDR2 reads FQGNSA. CDR3 protein: CASSLWRGTSLEQFF. CDR3 nucleotide sequence: TGTGCCAGCAGCTTATGGCGGGGGACCTCCCTTGAGCAGTTCTTC.

This clone was detected only once. The V gene is TRBV7-9, the J gene TRBJ2-5, with D perhaps matching TRBD2 (5 bases). V was clipped by 4 bases and J by 8 bases, with 20 bases between them. From germline, CDR1 is SEHNR and CDR2 FQNEAQ (reference sequence). The CDR3 length is 15 residues. This chain's CDR3 is CASSSSSGYRETQYF. CDR3 in DNA: TGTGCCAGCAGCTCAAGTTCGGGCTACCGGGAAACCCAGTACTTC.

The V and J genes are TRBV3-1 (or the pseudogene TRBV3-2) and TRBJ2-3; 11 bases agree with TRBD2. The junction had 10 bases not matched to a gene; V was cut back by 4 bases and J by 7 bases. CDR1 is LGHDT, CDR2 YNNKEL, per germline (reference sequence). The CDR3 spans 16 residues. The CDR3 DNA reads as TGTGCCAGCAGCCGAGGTCCGGGACTAGCGGCCTATACGCAGTATTTT. Amino acids: CASSRGPGLAAYTQYF.

J is TRBJ1-1 and V is TRBV7-8, with 9 bases that match TRBD1. Germline V gene lookup returns CDR1 SGHVS and CDR2 FQNEAQ. The CDR3 covers 14 residues. Trimming removed 4 bases from V and 11 bases from J; junction bases left unmatched: 11. This CDR3 reads CASSWNTGGTSAFF. The CDR3 DNA is TGTGCCAGCAGCTGGAATACAGGGGGCACGTCGGCTTTCTTT. Variable domain in full (rest from reference TRBV7-8 and TRBJ1-1): GAGVSQSPRYKVAKRGQDVALRCDPISGHVSLFWYQQALGQGPEFLTYFQNEAQLDKSGLPSDRFFAERPEGSVSTLKIQRTQQEDSAVYLCASSWNTGGTSAFFGQGTRLTVV.

The V call is TRBV5-5, the J call TRBJ2-2, with D possibly being TRBD1 (5 bases). This CDR3 spans 14 amino acids. V dropped 4 bases and J dropped 2 bases, with 9 bases sitting between them. The V gene's germline CDR1 is SGHKS and CDR2 YYEKEE (reference sequence). The CDR3, as DNA: TGTGCCAGCAGCAGACAGAGAAACACCGGGGAGCTGTTTTTT. Amino acids: CASSRQRNTGELFF.

This chain connects TRBV20-1 to TRBJ1-2; D not resolved. V lost 5 bases and J 2 bases, leaving 6 bases between the germline ends. Germline values: CDR1 DFQATT, CDR2 SNEGSKA (reference sequence). This CDR3 has 11 residues. CDR3 nucleotide sequence: TGCAGTGCTCGTTTAAACTATGGCTACACCTTC. Its translation: CSARLNYGYTF.

The rearrangement uses TRBV29-1 and TRBJ2-5, with TRBD1 identical over 8 bases. This CDR3 is 13 amino acids long. Germline V gene data show CDR1 as SQVTM and CDR2 as ANQGSEA. The CDR3 region is CSGADRAQETQYF. DNA of the CDR3: TGCAGTGGAGCGGACAGGGCTCAAGAGACCCAGTACTTC.

Here the CDR3 DNA reads TGCGCCAGCAGCTCGGGACAGGGATACTACGAGCAGTACTTC. This codes for CASSSGQGYYEQYF. V is TRBV5-1 and J is TRBJ2-7, with 9 nucleotides matching TRBD1. The CDR3 runs 14 residues. V was pared by 3 bases and J by 3 bases, with 4 bases of the junction left unmatched. From germline, CDR1 is SGHRS and CDR2 YFSETQ. The full variable domain, rest sourced from reference TRBV5-1 and TRBJ2-7, is KAGVTQTPRYLIKTRGQQVTLSCSPISGHRSVSWYQQTPGQGLQFLFEYFSETQRNKGNFPGRFSGRQFSNSRSEMNVSTLELGDSALYLCASSSGQGYYEQYFGPGTRLTVT.

This chain connects TRBV5-4 to TRBJ2-3; 8 bases match TRBD1. The CDR3 covers 13 residues. After removal of 5 bases from V and 4 bases from J, the junction contained 3 bases not matched to a gene. The germline V gene encodes CDR1 SGHNT and CDR2 YYREEE (reference sequence). CDR3 protein: CASSYRGADTQYF. In DNA form, the CDR3 reads TGTGCCAGCAGTTACAGGGGGGCAGATACGCAGTATTTT.

The count of this clone is one. In DNA, the CDR3 is TGCGCCAGCAGCCCCGGGACAGGGAGAACCGAAAAACTGTTTTTT. Translated: CASSPGTGRTEKLFF. The chain employs TRBV5-1 and TRBJ1-4; 9 bases line up with TRBD1. This CDR3 spans 15 amino acids. The J segment lost 8 bases and the V segment lost 4 bases, leaving 9 bases of the junction unmatched. The germline V gene encodes CDR1 SGHRS and CDR2 YFSETQ.

The rearrangement links TRBV3-1 (or the pseudogene TRBV3-2) to TRBJ2-3; TRBD2 aligns across 11 bases. V shed 1 base and J 2 bases; nucleotides not matched to a gene: 2. Per the germline V gene, CDR1 is LGHDT and CDR2 is YNNKEL (reference sequence). The CDR3 loop spans 16 amino acids. CDR3 coding DNA: TGTGCCAGCAGCCAAGGACTAGCGGGATACACAGATACGCAGTATTTT. Amino acids: CASSQGLAGYTDTQYF.

CDR3 protein: CASSLELLEYTF. The DNA of the CDR3 is TGTGCCAGCAGCTTAGAGTTGTTAGAATACACCTTC. The V and J genes are TRBV7-9 and TRBJ1-2, with no clear D. Trimming left V 1 base short and J 11 bases short, with 11 bases between. CDR1 SEHNR and CDR2 FQNEAQ come from the germline V gene (reference sequence). The CDR3 is made up of 12 amino acids.

This clone has a handful of counts. The chain links TRBV7-8 to TRBJ1-2; 12 bases align to TRBD1. The CDR3 sequence is 15 residues long. The V and J ends lost 5 bases and 5 bases, in that order; junction bases with no gene match: 6. CDR1 is SGHVS, CDR2 FQNEAQ, per germline. CDR3 coding DNA: TGTGCCAGCAGCGGGCCGGGACAGGGGGCATATGGCTACACCTTC. Translating gives CASSGPGQGAYGYTF.

DNA of the CDR3: TGTGCCAGCAGAACCCAGGAGGGCACCGGGGAGCTGTTTTTT. It yields the protein CASRTQEGTGELFF. The V call is TRBV7-3, the J call TRBJ2-2; D is perhaps TRBD2 (6 bases). Germline V gives CDR1 SGHTA, CDR2 FQGTGA. The CDR3 sequence is 14 residues long. V was shortened by 6 bases and J by 4 bases, with 12 bases between the two germline ends. The variable domain in full, completed from reference TRBV7-3 and TRBJ2-2, reads GAGVSQTPSNKVTEKGKYVELRCDPISGHTALYWYRQSLGQGPEFLIYFQGTGAADDSGLPNDRFFAVRPEGSVSTLKIQRTERGDSAVYLCASRTQEGTGELFFGEGSRLTVL.

This clone was observed once. J is TRBJ1-6 and V is TRBV3-1 (or the pseudogene TRBV3-2); the match to TRBD1 covers 9 bases. V gave up 3 bases and J gave up 9 bases; unmatched junction bases: 3. CDR1 and CDR2 (germline): LGHDT, YNNKEL (reference sequence). The CDR3 has 14 amino acids. The CDR3 reads CASSHGTGSSPLHF. CDR3 in DNA: TGTGCCAGCAGCCATGGGACAGGGAGTTCACCCCTCCACTTT.

The chain recombines TRBV28 with TRBJ1-1, with 12 bases that match TRBD1. The CDR3 covers 16 residues. Germline V gene sequence: CDR1 MDHEN, CDR2 SYDVKM. V gave up 5 bases and J gave up 3 bases; unmatched junction bases: 7. Here the CDR3 reads CASSGTGGAWDTEAFF. DNA for the CDR3: TGTGCCAGCAGTGGGACAGGGGGCGCTTGGGACACTGAAGCTTTCTTT.

The gene calls are TRBV18 and TRBJ1-3; 8 bases map to TRBD1. Unmatched junction bases numbered 5, after V lost 0 bases and J lost 4 bases. The length of the CDR3 is 16 residues. CDR1 KGHSH and CDR2 LQKENI come from the germline V gene. As DNA, the CDR3 is TGTGCCAGCTCACCACCGGCCGGGACAGGAGGAAACACCATATATTTT. Translation gives CASSPPAGTGGNTIYF.

V is TRBV19 and J is TRBJ1-1, with 9 bases identical to TRBD1. The CDR3 runs to 17 residues. The germline CDR1 and CDR2 sequences are LNHDA and SQIVND (reference sequence). V lost 7 bases to trimming and J lost 0 bases; unmatched junction nucleotides: 12. The CDR3, as DNA: TGTGCCAGTACCCTAGCCCGGACAGGGGCGATGAACACTGAAGCTTTCTTT. Its protein product is CASTLARTGAMNTEAFF. Variable domain in full (rest from reference TRBV19 and TRBJ1-1): DGGITQSPKYLFRKEGQNVTLSCEQNLNHDAMYWYRQDPGQGLRLIYYSQIVNDFQKGDIAEGYSVSREKKESFPLTVTSAQKNPTAFYLCASTLARTGAMNTEAFFGQGTRLTVV.

V usage is TRBV18 and J usage is TRBJ2-3, with 8 nucleotides matching TRBD1. After removal of 3 bases from V and 4 bases from J, the junction contained 6 bases not matched to a gene. The CDR3 extends over 15 amino acids. Germline V gives CDR1 KGHSH, CDR2 LQKENI. The CDR3 sequence is CASSPWTGKADTQYF. DNA of the CDR3: TGTGCCAGCTCACCTTGGACAGGGAAGGCAGATACGCAGTATTTT.

A few counts support this clone. The chain combines TRBV9 with TRBJ1-1; 7 bases line up with TRBD1. V was clipped by 4 bases and J by 6 bases; unmatched bases: 12. This CDR3 region has 15 residues. Per the germline V gene, CDR1 is SGDLS and CDR2 is YYNGEE. This CDR3 reads CASSPRQGIVAEAFF. For the CDR3, the DNA is TGTGCCAGCAGCCCCCGACAGGGAATAGTAGCTGAAGCTTTCTTT. Variable domain in full (rest from reference TRBV9 and TRBJ1-1): DSGVTQTPKHLITATGQRVTLRCSPRSGDLSVYWYQQSLDQGLQFLIQYYNGEERAKGNILERFSAQQFPDLHSELNLSSLELGDSALYFCASSPRQGIVAEAFFGQGTRLTVV.

The chain has TRBV7-9 and TRBJ1-4; a possible D gene is TRBD1 (5 bases). Trimming pared 6 bases from V and 4 bases from J, leaving 15 bases between. The germline V gene encodes CDR1 SEHNR and CDR2 FQNEAQ (reference sequence). The CDR3 consists of 15 residues. The CDR3 is CASSPGGTSNEKLFF. The CDR3 nucleotides are TGTGCCAGCAGTCCCGGAGGGACCAGTAATGAAAAACTGTTTTTT.